This TCR beta chain was identified in a study of control samples from healthy donors and cancer patients (dated by TCRdb to the early 2020s). Libraries were built with the immunoSEQ multiplex PCR assay. TCRdb carries this immuneACCESS record with in-frame sequences only. Its versions omit some clonotypes, under half of them owing to an unresolved V gene in the studies checked, with the rest unexplained. The sample table shows about 170,000 clones, and 75% to 95% are seen once. Together, the top ten hold just over 2% of the sample. The cysteine opens and the phenylalanine closes a CDR3 of 15 amino acids. Solely the CDR3 DNA is kept, with 45 bases framed from the first base. The germline V gene gives CDR1 as SNHLY and CDR2 as FYNNEI. Trimming at the junction amounts to 2 bases on V and 7 bases on J, and the germline ends lie 12 bases apart. Notes on this clone: Its antigen is unknown. The sample holds no much larger clone one base away, and base qualities are not on file.

This receptor was obtained from a woman aged 40 to 50 in good health. Material: blood. This chain joins TRBV2 to TRBJ1-6, with the D gene not confidently named. DNA sequence: TGTGCCAGCAGTGAACTAGGGTATGGCAATTCACCCCTCCACTTT. Translation gives CASSELGYGNSPLHF.